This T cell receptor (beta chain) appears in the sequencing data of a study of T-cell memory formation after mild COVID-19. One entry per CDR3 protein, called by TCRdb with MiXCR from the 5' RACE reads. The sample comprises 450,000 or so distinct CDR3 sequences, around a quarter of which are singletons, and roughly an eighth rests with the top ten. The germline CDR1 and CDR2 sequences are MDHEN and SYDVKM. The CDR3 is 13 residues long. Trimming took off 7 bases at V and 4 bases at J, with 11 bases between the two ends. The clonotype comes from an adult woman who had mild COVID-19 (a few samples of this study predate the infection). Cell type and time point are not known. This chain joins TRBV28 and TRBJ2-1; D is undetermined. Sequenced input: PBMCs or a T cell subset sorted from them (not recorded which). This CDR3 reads CASTPPNYNEQFF. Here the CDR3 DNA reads TGTGCCAGCACCCCCCCGAATTACAATGAGCAGTTCTTC.